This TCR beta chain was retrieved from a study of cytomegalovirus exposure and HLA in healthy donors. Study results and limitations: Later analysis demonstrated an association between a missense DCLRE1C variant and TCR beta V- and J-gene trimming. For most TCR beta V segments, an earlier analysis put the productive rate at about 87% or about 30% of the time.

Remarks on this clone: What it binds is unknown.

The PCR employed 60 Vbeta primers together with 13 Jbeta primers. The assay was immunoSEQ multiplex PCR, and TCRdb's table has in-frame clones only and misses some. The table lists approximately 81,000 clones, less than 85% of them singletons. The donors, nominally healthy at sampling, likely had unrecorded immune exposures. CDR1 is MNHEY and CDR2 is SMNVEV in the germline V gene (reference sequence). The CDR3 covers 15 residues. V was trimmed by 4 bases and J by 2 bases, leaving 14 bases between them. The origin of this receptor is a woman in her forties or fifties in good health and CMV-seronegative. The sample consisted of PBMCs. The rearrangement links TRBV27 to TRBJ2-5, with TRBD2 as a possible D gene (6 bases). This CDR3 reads CASSWGVGGQETQYF. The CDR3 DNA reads TGTGCCAGCAGTTGGGGGGTTGGGGGGCAAGAGACCCAGTACTTC.